Sequencing of this TCR beta chain was carried out in a study of shared T cell receptors in the human thymus. Using immunoSEQ multiplex PCR, the repertoire was profiled, and TCRdb retains in-frame clones only, with some absent. This table holds about 730,000 clones, around 85% found once. CDR3 size: 17 residues. Per germline, CDR1 MNHEY and CDR2 SMNVEV (reference sequence). V gave up 5 bases and J gave up 2 bases; unmatched junction bases: 12. These sequences were also reported in another study, on human thymus T cells. Turning to that study: Each of the donors was a healthy Finnish infant who was undergoing open corrective cardiac surgery for congenital heart defects. Repertoires sampled from thymus and blood appeared biased in V and J gene usage. As related research reported, thymic repertoires overlapped highly among unrelated individuals.

The TCR was taken from a girl under three years old with a congenital heart defect. The specimen sequenced was thymocytes. The rearrangement uses TRBV27 and TRBJ2-7; TRBD2 matches 10 bases. The CDR3 here is CASSPNTTSGLTYEQYF. The CDR3, as DNA: TGTGCCAGCAGTCCAAACACGACTAGCGGGCTGACCTACGAGCAGTACTTC.